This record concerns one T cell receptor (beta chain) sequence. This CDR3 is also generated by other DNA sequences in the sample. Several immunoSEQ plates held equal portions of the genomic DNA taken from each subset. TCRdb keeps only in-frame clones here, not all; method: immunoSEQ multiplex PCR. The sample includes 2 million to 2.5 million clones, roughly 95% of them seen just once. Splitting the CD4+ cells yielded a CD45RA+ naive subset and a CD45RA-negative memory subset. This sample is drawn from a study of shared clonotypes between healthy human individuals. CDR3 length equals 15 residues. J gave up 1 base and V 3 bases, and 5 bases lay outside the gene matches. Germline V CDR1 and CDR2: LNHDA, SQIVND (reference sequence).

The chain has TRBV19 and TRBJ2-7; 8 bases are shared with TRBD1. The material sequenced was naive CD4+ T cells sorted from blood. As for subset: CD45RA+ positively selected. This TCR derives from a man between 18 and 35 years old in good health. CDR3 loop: CASSIGGQGSYEQYF. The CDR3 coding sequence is TGTGCCAGTAGTATCGGTGGACAGGGTTCCTACGAGCAGTACTTC.